This T cell receptor beta chain was recovered during a study of blood T cell repertoires in COVID-19. The CDR3 consists of 16 residues. CDR1 and CDR2 (germline): SGHDT, YYEEEE. V shed 0 bases and J 9 bases; nucleotides not matched to a gene: 11. Measured with immunoSEQ multiplex PCR; TCRdb has only the in-frame clones, and not every one. In the table there are about 200,000 clones, 90% to 95% of which are singletons. This sequence joins TRBV5-6 and TRBJ2-1, with TRBD1 identical over 8 bases. Specimen: peripheral blood. The sequence was collected from a young man with COVID-19, enrolled during active disease. DNA of the CDR3: TGTGCCAGCAGCTTGGGGCGGCGGGACAGGTACTTTGAGCAGTTCTTC. It yields the protein CASSLGRRDRYFEQFF.